Presented here are 20 T cell receptor beta chains from one specimen sequenced in a study of CD4 T cells in relation to SARS-CoV-2 and coronaviruses. The unexposed donors gave CD4+ T cells in about 2010-2019, prior to COVID-19. After approximately ten days of culture, CD4+ T cells were isolated. Profiling relied on immunoSEQ multiplex PCR, and the TCRdb table lists in-frame clones only, not all of them. The sample lists about 20,000 clones; 77% were seen once. No antigen is known for these receptors. The material sequenced was CD4+ T cells from PBMCs, cultured in vitro. Receptors were obtained from a human donor in good health.

The chain couples TRBV6-5 to TRBJ1-4; D unclear. V lost 7 bases and J 8 bases, leaving 20 bases between the germline ends. The CDR3 covers 15 residues. Germline CDR1 MNHEY, CDR2 SVGAGI. The CDR3: CASKTTYGEKEKLFF. The CDR3 DNA reads TGTGCCAGCAAAACCACCTACGGTGAGAAGGAAAAACTGTTTTTT.

In its sample, this clone was seen once. This sequence joins TRBV27 and TRBJ1-2, with unresolved D. V lost 0 bases to trimming and J lost 0 bases, with 8 bases between them. The CDR3 loop spans 15 amino acids. CDR1 MNHEY and CDR2 SMNVEV come from the germline V gene (reference sequence). Here the CDR3 reads CASSLSRGANYGYTF. CDR3 sequence (DNA): TGTGCCAGCAGTTTATCTCGGGGTGCTAACTATGGCTACACCTTC.

CDR3 region: CASSVGDLNTEAFF. CDR3 nucleotides: TGTGCCAGCAGCGTAGGGGATTTGAACACTGAAGCTTTCTTT. The V and J genes are TRBV9 and TRBJ1-1; D unresolved. The V end was cut by 0 bases, the J end by 0 bases, with 6 bases between. Per germline, CDR1 SGDLS and CDR2 YYNGEE. The CDR3 runs to 14 residues. Using reference TRBV9 and TRBJ1-1 for the parts outside the CDR3, the full variable domain is DSGVTQTPKHLITATGQRVTLRCSPRSGDLSVYWYQQSLDQGLQFLIQYYNGEERAKGNILERFSAQQFPDLHSELNLSSLELGDSALYFCASSVGDLNTEAFFGQGTRLTVV.

The V and J genes are TRBV7-2 and TRBJ1-1; D may be TRBD1 (5 bases). The germline V and J ends were trimmed by 5 bases and 1 base, with 14 bases remaining between them. Germline assignment: CDR1 SGHTA and CDR2 FQGNSA. This CDR3 region has 15 residues. CDR3 coding DNA: TGTGCCAGCAGCCCCCGCGGGGCCGAGAACACTGAAGCTTTCTTT. Translating it yields CASSPRGAENTEAFF. The full variable domain, with the rest looked up from reference TRBV7-2 and TRBJ1-1, is GAGVSQSPSNKVTEKGKDVELRCDPISGHTALYWYRQSLGQGLEFLIYFQGNSAPDKSGLPSDRFSAERTGGSVSTLTIQRTQQEDSAVYLCASSPRGAENTEAFFGQGTRLTVV.

The chain uses TRBV25-1 and TRBJ1-1, with D possibly being TRBD1 (5 bases). CDR1 and CDR2 from the germline V gene are MGHDK and SYGVNS. The CDR3 covers 12 residues. Trimming took 6 bases from V and 4 from J, leaving 9 bases between them. This CDR3 reads CASSRDRTEAFF. The CDR3 nucleotides read TGTGCCAGCAGCCGGGACCGCACTGAAGCTTTCTTT. The full variable domain, rest sourced from reference TRBV25-1 and TRBJ1-1, is EADIYQTPRYLVIGTGKKITLECSQTMGHDKMYWYQQDPGMELHLIHYSYGVNSTEKGDLSSESTVSRIRTEHFPLTLESARPSHTSQYLCASSRDRTEAFFGQGTRLTVV.

This chain uses TRBV6-1 with TRBJ2-6; 8 bases fit TRBD1. CDR1 and CDR2 (germline): MNHNS, SASEGT. The CDR3 runs to 16 residues. The ends lost 4 bases at V and 0 bases at J; junction bases unmatched: 2. CDR3 region: CASSGTGGSGANVLTF. The CDR3 DNA sequence: TGTGCCAGCAGTGGCACAGGGGGCTCTGGGGCCAACGTCCTGACTTTC.

This chain joins TRBV30 and TRBJ1-5; no firm D call. The V and J ends lost 0 bases and 4 bases respectively, with 7 bases between them. Germline V gives CDR1 GTSNPN, CDR2 SVGIG (reference sequence). The CDR3 is made up of 13 amino acids. The CDR3 loop is CAWSVRGNQPQHF. CDR3 DNA: TGTGCCTGGAGTGTACGGGGAAATCAGCCCCAGCATTTT.

This sequence joins TRBV5-8 and TRBJ2-3; unclear D gene. Germline V gene sequence: CDR1 SGHTS, CDR2 YDEGEE. The CDR3 is 14 amino acids. Trimming shortened V by 4 bases and J by 0 bases, and 9 bases separated the two germline ends. The DNA for the CDR3 is TGTGCCAGCAGCCCACATCGGAGCACAGATACGCAGTATTTT. Protein sequence: CASSPHRSTDTQYF. Supplemented by reference TRBV5-8 and TRBJ2-3, the full variable domain reads EAGVTQSPTHLIKTRGQQATLRCSPISGHTSVYWYQQALGLGLQFLLWYDEGEERNRGNFPPRFSGRQFPNYSSELNVNALELEDSALYLCASSPHRSTDTQYFGPGTRLTVL.

The rearrangement joins TRBV12-3 or TRBV12-4 to TRBJ1-1; D is unclear. Trimming cost V 5 bases and J 5 bases, with 9 bases left between them. The length of the CDR3 is 12 residues. CDR3 amino acids: CASSRQATEAFF. The DNA for the CDR3 is TGTGCCAGCAGTCGACAAGCTACTGAAGCTTTCTTT.

This rearrangement joins TRBV7-3 to TRBJ1-1; D uncertain. Deletions cut 5 bases from V and 9 bases from J, with 16 bases between. The CDR3 consists of 13 residues. CDR1 is SGHTA, CDR2 FQGTGA, per germline. The CDR3 is CASSPLVVGKAFF. As DNA, the CDR3 is TGTGCCAGCAGCCCGTTAGTGGTTGGGAAAGCTTTCTTT.

The chain has TRBV5-4 and TRBJ2-5; maybe TRBD2 (7 bases). Germline V gives CDR1 SGHNT, CDR2 YYREEE (reference sequence). V was shortened by 4 bases and J by 5 bases, with 18 bases between the two germline ends. CDR3 size: 15 residues. In DNA form, the CDR3 reads TGTGCCAGCAGCAGCGGGGCGTTGGGGGCGGAGACCCAGTACTTC. Protein: CASSSGALGAETQYF.

V gene TRBV29-1 combines with J gene TRBJ1-1; D unresolved. Germline V lookup: CDR1 SQVTM, CDR2 ANQGSEA. Trimming shortened V by 4 bases and J by 10 bases, and 13 bases separated the two germline ends. The CDR3 length is 11 residues. The DNA of the CDR3 is TGCAGCGTTGGACCGTTCCTGACAGCTTTCTTT. It codes for CSVGPFLTAFF.

This clone turned up a few times. The chain uses TRBV19 and TRBJ1-5; 10 nucleotides line up with TRBD1. This CDR3 is 16 amino acids long. V dropped 8 bases and J dropped 4; count of bases not matched to a gene: 11. CDR1 and CDR2 (germline): LNHDA, SQIVND (reference sequence). The CDR3 loop reads CASQKLWTGGNQPQHF. In DNA form, the CDR3 reads TGTGCCAGTCAAAAGCTCTGGACAGGGGGGAATCAGCCCCAGCATTTT.

Here the CDR3 reads CASSQGQGSNQPQHF. CDR3 DNA: TGTGCCAGCAGCCAAGGGCAGGGTAGCAATCAGCCCCAGCATTTT. The chain couples TRBV3-1 (or the pseudogene TRBV3-2) to TRBJ1-5; D possibly corresponds to TRBD1 (5 bases). There are 15 residues in the CDR3. V lost 1 base and J 0 bases, leaving 7 bases between the germline ends. Germline assignment: CDR1 LGHDT and CDR2 YNNKEL (reference sequence).

This rearrangement joins TRBV7-9 to TRBJ2-3, with a possible D match to TRBD2 (6 bases). The CDR3 covers 12 residues. Trimming removed 5 bases from V and 5 bases from J, with 8 bases in between. CDR1 is SEHNR, CDR2 FQNEAQ, per germline (reference sequence). DNA for the CDR3: TGTGCCAGCAGCCGGACTATAGATACGCAGTATTTT. Encoded protein: CASSRTIDTQYF.

The chain recombines TRBV5-1 with TRBJ2-1; perhaps TRBD2 as D (7 bases). The V gene lost 4 bases and the J gene lost 1 base, with 18 bases spanning the gap. The CDR3 runs to 17 residues. Germline CDR1 and CDR2: SGHRS and YFSETQ. CDR3 DNA sequence: TGCGCCAGCAGCATAAGGGGGGGGAGGGGATCCTACAATGAGCAGTTCTTC. Translating gives CASSIRGGRGSYNEQFF. Together with reference TRBV5-1 and TRBJ2-1, the CDR3 gives the full variable domain: KAGVTQTPRYLIKTRGQQVTLSCSPISGHRSVSWYQQTPGQGLQFLFEYFSETQRNKGNFPGRFSGRQFSNSRSEMNVSTLELGDSALYLCASSIRGGRGSYNEQFFGPGTRLTVL.

The V gene is TRBV3-1 (or the pseudogene TRBV3-2), the J gene TRBJ2-6; D may be TRBD1 (6 bases). V lost 7 bases to trimming and J lost 0 bases, with 16 bases between them. CDR1 is LGHDT and CDR2 is YNNKEL in the germline V gene (reference sequence). The CDR3 consists of 17 residues. For the CDR3, the DNA is TGTGCCAGCACCCCGGGACATTCGTCCTCTGGGGCCAACGTCCTGACTTTC. Residues: CASTPGHSSSGANVLTF.

This clone has just a few counts. The V gene is TRBV5-6, the J gene TRBJ1-2; D might be TRBD1 (6 bases). V lost 5 bases to trimming and J lost 3 bases, with 20 bases between them. This CDR3 spans 16 amino acids. Germline CDR1 reads SGHDT; CDR2 reads YYEEEE. Written as DNA, the CDR3 is TGTGCCAGCAGGGTTGCACGGGGGACACCGCACTATGGCTACACCTTC. Encoded protein: CASRVARGTPHYGYTF.

This chain joins TRBV7-3 and TRBJ2-2; D gene unclear. Germline lookup yields CDR1 SGHTA and CDR2 FQGTGA. V lost 5 bases and J 5 bases, leaving 6 bases between the germline ends. The CDR3 length is 12 residues. This CDR3 reads CASSPQTGELFF. The DNA of the CDR3 is TGTGCCAGCAGCCCTCAGACCGGGGAGCTGTTTTTT.

The chain uses TRBV6-5 and TRBJ1-1; tentative D call: TRBD1 (5 bases). V gave up 6 bases and J gave up 3 bases, with 11 bases separating them. Germline V lookup: CDR1 MNHEY, CDR2 SVGAGI. The CDR3 totals 13 residues. The CDR3 region is CASSTQGDTEAFF. The CDR3 DNA reads as TGTGCCAGCAGCACCCAGGGTGACACTGAAGCTTTCTTT.